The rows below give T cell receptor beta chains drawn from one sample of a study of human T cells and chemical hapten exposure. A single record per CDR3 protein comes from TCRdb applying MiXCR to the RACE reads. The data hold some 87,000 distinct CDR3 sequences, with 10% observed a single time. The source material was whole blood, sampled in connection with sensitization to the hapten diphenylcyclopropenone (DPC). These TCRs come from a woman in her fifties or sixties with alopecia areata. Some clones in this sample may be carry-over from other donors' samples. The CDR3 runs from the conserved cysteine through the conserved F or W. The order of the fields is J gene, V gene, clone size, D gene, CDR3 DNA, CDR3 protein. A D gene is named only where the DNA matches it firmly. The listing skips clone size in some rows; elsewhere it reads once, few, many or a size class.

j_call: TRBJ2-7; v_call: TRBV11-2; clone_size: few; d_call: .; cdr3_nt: TGTGCCAGCAGCCTGACATTTAGCTCCTACGAGCAGTACTTC; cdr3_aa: CASSLTFSSYEQYF
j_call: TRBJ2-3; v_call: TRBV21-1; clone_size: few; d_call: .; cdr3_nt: TGTGCCAGCAGGGGTCCTGTTGATACGCAGTATTTT; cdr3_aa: CASRGPVDTQYF
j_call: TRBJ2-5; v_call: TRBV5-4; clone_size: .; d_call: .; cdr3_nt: TGTGCCAGCAGCTTGGGAGACACCCGTCAAGAGACCCAGTACTTC; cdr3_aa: CASSLGDTRQETQYF
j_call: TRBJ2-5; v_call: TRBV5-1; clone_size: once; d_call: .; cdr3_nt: TGCGCCAGCAGCTTCCCGGGACGGGTAGAGACCCAGTACTTC; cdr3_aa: CASSFPGRVETQYF
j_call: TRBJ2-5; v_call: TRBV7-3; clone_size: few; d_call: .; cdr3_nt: TGTGCCAGCAGCTTCGACGGGCTAGCTGGGACCCAGTACTTC; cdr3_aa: CASSFDGLAGTQYF
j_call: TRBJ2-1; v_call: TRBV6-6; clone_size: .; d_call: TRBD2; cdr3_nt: TGTGCCAGCCGTGGTAGCGGGATCTACAATGAGCAGTTCTTC; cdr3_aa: CASRGSGIYNEQFF
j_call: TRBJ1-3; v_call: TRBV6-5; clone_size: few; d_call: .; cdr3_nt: TGTGCCAGCAGTTACTCCCGGGGCTCTGGAAACACCATATATTTT; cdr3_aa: CASSYSRGSGNTIYF
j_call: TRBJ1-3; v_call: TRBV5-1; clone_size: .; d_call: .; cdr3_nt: TGCGCCAGCAGCTTGGGTCCGGCCTCTGGAAACACCATATATTTT; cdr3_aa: CASSLGPASGNTIYF
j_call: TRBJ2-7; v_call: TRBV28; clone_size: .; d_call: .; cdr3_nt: TGTGCCAGCAGCCTAAGGGTGTCCGAGCAGTACTTC; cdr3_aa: CASSLRVSEQYF
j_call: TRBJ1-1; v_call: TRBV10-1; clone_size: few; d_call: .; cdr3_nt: TGCGCCAGCAGGGCCCTAACAGGGTTGAACACTGAAGCTTTCTTT; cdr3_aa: CASRALTGLNTEAFF
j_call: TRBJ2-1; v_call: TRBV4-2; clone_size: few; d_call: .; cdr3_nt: TGTGCCAGCAGCCAAGAGGGGCCCAATGAGCAGTTCTTC; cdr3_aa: CASSQEGPNEQFF
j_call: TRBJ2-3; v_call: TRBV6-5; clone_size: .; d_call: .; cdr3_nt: TGTGCCAGCAGCAGGTCTGTGGCAGATACGCAGTATTTT; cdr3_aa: CASSRSVADTQYF
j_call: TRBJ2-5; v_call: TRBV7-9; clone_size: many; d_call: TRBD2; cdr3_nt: TGTGCCAGCAGCTCTAGCGGGGCTTTCCAAGAGACCCAGTACTTC; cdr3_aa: CASSSSGAFQETQYF
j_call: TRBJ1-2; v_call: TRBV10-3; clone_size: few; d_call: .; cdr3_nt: TGTGCCATCAGTGAAGGGAACTATGGCTACACCTTC; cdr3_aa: CAISEGNYGYTF
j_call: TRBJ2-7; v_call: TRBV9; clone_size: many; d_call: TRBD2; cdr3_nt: TGTGCCAGCAGCGTGGGACTAGCGGGAGTCCGGGGTGCCGTGCAGTACTTC; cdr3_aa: CASSVGLAGVRGAVQYF
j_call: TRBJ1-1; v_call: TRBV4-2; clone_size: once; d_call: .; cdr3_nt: TGTGCCAGCAGCCTCTCAGCAGGGCGGTCGGACACTGAAGCTTTCTTT; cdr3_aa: CASSLSAGRSDTEAFF
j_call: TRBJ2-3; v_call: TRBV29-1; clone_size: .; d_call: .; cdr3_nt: TGCAGCGTTGAAAGAGGATCCGGCACAGATACGCAGTATTTT; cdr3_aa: CSVERGSGTDTQYF
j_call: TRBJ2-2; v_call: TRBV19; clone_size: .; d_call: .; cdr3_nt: TGTGCCAGTAGTATCTCCGGGGCGGCGAACGGGGAGCTGTTTTTT; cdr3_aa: CASSISGAANGELFF
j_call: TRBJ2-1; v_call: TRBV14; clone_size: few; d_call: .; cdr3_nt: TGTGCCAGCAGCCAAGATCGCCAGTCATGGGAGCAGTTCTTC; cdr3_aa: CASSQDRQSWEQFF
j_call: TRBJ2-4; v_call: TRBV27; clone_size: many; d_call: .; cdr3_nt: TGTGCCAGCAGTTTATCGGCCAAAAACATTCAGTACTTC; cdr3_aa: CASSLSAKNIQYF
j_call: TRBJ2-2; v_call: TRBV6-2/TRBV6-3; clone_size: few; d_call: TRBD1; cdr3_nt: TGTGCCAGCAGGCCGGACAGGGTGGCCGGGGAGCTGTTTTTT; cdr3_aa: CASRPDRVAGELFF
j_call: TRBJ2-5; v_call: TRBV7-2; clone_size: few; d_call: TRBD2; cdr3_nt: TGTGCCAGCAGCTCCAGACTAGCGGGGGGGACCCAGTACTTC; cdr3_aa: CASSSRLAGGTQYF
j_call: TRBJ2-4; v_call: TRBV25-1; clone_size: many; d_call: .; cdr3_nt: TGTGCCAGCAGTGAATCACAGCCGCCAAACATTCAGTACTTC; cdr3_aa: CASSESQPPNIQYF
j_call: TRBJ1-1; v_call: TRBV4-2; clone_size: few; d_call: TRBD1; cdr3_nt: TGTGCCAGCAGCCAAGATCGTGGCTTGGACAGGGGGACTGAAGCTTTCTTT; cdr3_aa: CASSQDRGLDRGTEAFF
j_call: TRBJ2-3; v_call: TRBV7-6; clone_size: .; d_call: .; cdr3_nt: TGTGCCAGCAGCCGCTTCGAGGGAGATACGCAGTATTTT; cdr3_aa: CASSRFEGDTQYF
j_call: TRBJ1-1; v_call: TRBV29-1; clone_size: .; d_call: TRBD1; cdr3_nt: TGCAGCGGGAGGTTGGAGGGGGCGTTTGAAGCTTTCTTT; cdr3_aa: CSGRLEGAFEAFF
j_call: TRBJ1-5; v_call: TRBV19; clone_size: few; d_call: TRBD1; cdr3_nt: TGTGCCAGTAGTATTGGACAGGGGATTAGCAATCAGCCCCAGCATTTT; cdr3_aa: CASSIGQGISNQPQHF
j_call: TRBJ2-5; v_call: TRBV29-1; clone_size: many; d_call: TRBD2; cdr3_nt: TGCAGCGCCAGACTAGCGCGGTACCAAGAGACCCAGTACTTC; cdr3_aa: CSARLARYQETQYF
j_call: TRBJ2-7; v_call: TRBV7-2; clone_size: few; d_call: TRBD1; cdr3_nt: TGTGCCAGCAGCTTAGCTCGCAGGGGGCAGGGCGAGCAGTACTTC; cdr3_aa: CASSLARRGQGEQYF
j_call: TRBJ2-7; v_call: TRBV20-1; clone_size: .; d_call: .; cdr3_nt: TGCAGTGCTTCCCCCCAGGGCCCCTACGAGCAGTACTTC; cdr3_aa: CSASPQGPYEQYF
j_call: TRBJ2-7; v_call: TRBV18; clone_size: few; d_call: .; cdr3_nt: TGTGCCAGCTCACCAACCGGAAGGTACGAGCAGTACTTC; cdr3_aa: CASSPTGRYEQYF
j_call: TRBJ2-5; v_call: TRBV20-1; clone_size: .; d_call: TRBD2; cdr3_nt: TGCAGTGCTAGAGGCGGGACTAGCGGGAGGGGGGACCAAGAGACCCAGTACTTC; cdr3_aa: CSARGGTSGRGDQETQYF
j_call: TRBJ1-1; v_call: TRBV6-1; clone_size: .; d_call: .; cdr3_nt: TGTGCCAGCAGTGATTGGGGGTTGATGAACACTGAAGCTTTCTTT; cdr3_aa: CASSDWGLMNTEAFF
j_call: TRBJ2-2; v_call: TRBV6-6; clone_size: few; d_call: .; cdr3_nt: TGTGCCAGCAGTTCCCTCCCCGGGGCGGGGGAGCTGTTTTTT; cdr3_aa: CASSSLPGAGELFF
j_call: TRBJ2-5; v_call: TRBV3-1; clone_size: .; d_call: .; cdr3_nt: TGTGCCAGCAGCCAAGTCAAGACCCAGTACTTC; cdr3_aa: CASSQVKTQYF
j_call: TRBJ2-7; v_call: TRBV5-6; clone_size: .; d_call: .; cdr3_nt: TGTGCCAGCAGCTACCGGGACATCCCATACGAGCAGTACTTC; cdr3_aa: CASSYRDIPYEQYF
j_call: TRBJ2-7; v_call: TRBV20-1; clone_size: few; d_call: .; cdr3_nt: TGCAGTGCTAGAGATGCTGGGCAATCGCACTACGAGCAGTACTTC; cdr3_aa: CSARDAGQSHYEQYF
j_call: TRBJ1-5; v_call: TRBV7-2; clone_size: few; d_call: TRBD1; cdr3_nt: TGTGCCAGCAGCTCTACCGGGACAGGCTTTACTAGCAATCAGCCCCAGCATTTT; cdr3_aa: CASSSTGTGFTSNQPQHF
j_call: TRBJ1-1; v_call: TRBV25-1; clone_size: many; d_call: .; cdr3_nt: TGTGCCAGCAGTGAATTAGACAGGAATGAAGCTTTCTTT; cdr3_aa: CASSELDRNEAFF
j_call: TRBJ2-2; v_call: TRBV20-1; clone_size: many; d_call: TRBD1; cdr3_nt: TGCAGTGCTAGTAGACAGGGGGCGAACACCGGGGAGCTGTTTTTT; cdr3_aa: CSASRQGANTGELFF